What follows are 14 T cell receptor beta chains derived from one specimen sequenced in a study of blood T cells in healthy people across ages (dated by TCRdb to between 2015 and 2017). The library was made by 5' RACE. The listed sequencing device is Illumina HiSeq 2500. A second PCR of about 6 to 11 cycles was run with a J-beta primer mix and a sample-barcoded 5' primer. TCRdb cleaned the public reads at Q25 with fastp, built clones with MiXCR and kept in-frame beta chains. A single entry per CDR3 protein holds the most common genes and DNA from its merged rows. This sample gives about 800,000 distinct CDR3 sequences in total; roughly 50% of them show up just once. About 20% of the sample lies in the top ten. The sample comprised blood. The receptors were gathered from a man between 25 and 39 years old in good health.

Note on this clonotype: This may come from a read error, since a much larger clone is one base off. The V gene is TRBV2, the J gene TRBJ2-5; D ambiguous. The V and J ends lost 4 bases and 1 base respectively, with 7 bases between them. Germline V gene sequence: CDR1 SNHLY, CDR2 FYNNEI. The CDR3 runs 13 residues. The DNA for the CDR3 is TGTGCCAGCAGTGTAGAGTCCCAAGAGACCCAGTACTTC. Its translation: CASSVESQETQYF. The variable domain in full, completed from reference TRBV2 and TRBJ2-5, reads EPEVTQTPSHQVTQMGQEVILRCVPISNHLYFYWYRQILGQKVEFLVSFYNNEISEKSEIFDDQFSVERPDGSNFTLKIRSTKLEDSAMYFCASSVESQETQYFGPGTRLLVL.

This clonotype has a handful of counts. This chain links TRBV29-1 with TRBJ2-1, with a tentative D call TRBD2 (5 bases). The CDR3 totals 13 residues. From germline, CDR1 is SQVTM and CDR2 ANQGSEA. V lost 6 bases to trimming and J lost 9 bases, with 18 bases between them. The CDR3 sequence is CSVLGVSAGEQFF. The CDR3 bases are TGCAGCGTCCTTGGGGTGAGCGCGGGTGAGCAGTTCTTC.

This clonotype turned up a few times. V is TRBV27 and J is TRBJ2-1; TRBD1 agrees at 9 bases. In germline, CDR1 is MNHEY, CDR2 SMNVEV (reference sequence). V shed 4 bases, J shed 5 bases, and the junction held 6 bases outside the gene matches. The CDR3 totals 15 residues. The DNA of the CDR3 is TGTGCCAGCAGTTGGGGGACAGGGTTCAACAATGAGCAGTTCTTC. It yields the protein CASSWGTGFNNEQFF.

The genes are TRBV30 and TRBJ2-4, with 7 bases fitting TRBD1. The end of the DNA aligns better with TRBJ2-7, so the J call may be wrong. This CDR3 spans 12 amino acids. Germline CDR1 reads GTSNPN; CDR2 reads SVGIG (reference sequence). The CDR3, as DNA: TGTGCCTGGAGTGTACAGGGGTACGAGCAGTACTTC. This gives the protein CAWSVQGYEQYF.

This clonotype has just a few counts. CDR3 amino acids: CASSTSLTYEQYF. The CDR3 DNA reads TGTGCCAGCAGCACCAGTCTTACCTACGAGCAGTACTTC. The chain links TRBV6-6 to TRBJ2-7; D is ambiguous. The V end was cut by 6 bases, the J end by 2 bases, with 11 bases between. The CDR3 contains 13 residues. In germline, CDR1 is MNHNY, CDR2 SVGAGI (reference sequence).

The chain has TRBV16 and TRBJ1-5; the D gene is possibly TRBD1 (5 bases). Trimming took off 0 bases at V and 6 bases at J, with 9 bases between the two ends. Per germline, CDR1 KGHSY and CDR2 FQNENV. This CDR3 has 14 residues. The CDR3 bases are TGTGCCAGCAGCCAATCGCAGGGAGGTCAGCCCCAGCATTTT. Translated, it gives CASSQSQGGQPQHF.

This clonotype has just a few counts. In nucleotides, the CDR3 is TGCGCCAGCAGCCGGGGGGTAGCGGGGAACTACGAGCAGTACTTC. Translating gives CASSRGVAGNYEQYF. V usage is TRBV4-3 and J usage is TRBJ2-7, with 8 bases matching TRBD2. The germline V gene encodes CDR1 LGHNA and CDR2 YSLEER. V lost 4 bases and J lost 3; bases outside the gene matches: 8. The CDR3 has 15 residues.

The chain carries TRBV5-1 and TRBJ2-1, with 7 bases identical to TRBD2. The DNA end lines up better with TRBJ2-7; the J call may be wrong. Germline assignment: CDR1 SGHRS and CDR2 YFSETQ. This CDR3 contains 14 residues. CDR3 coding DNA: TGCGCCAGCAGCCCCGGACTAGTCATGAATGAGCAGTACTTC. Protein sequence: CASSPGLVMNEQYF.

This clonotype was observed a handful of times. The chain has TRBV7-6 and TRBJ1-2; D ambiguous. V was clipped by 1 base and J by 4 bases, with 13 bases between them. The V gene's germline CDR1 is SGHVS and CDR2 FNYEAQ. This CDR3 spans 15 amino acids. CDR3 DNA sequence: TGTGCCAGCAGCTTAGGCTCTGAGGCGACCTATGGCTACACCTTC. Its protein product is CASSLGSEATYGYTF.

The V gene is TRBV7-8, the J gene TRBJ2-7; the match to TRBD2 covers 13 bases. Germline CDR1 SGHVS, CDR2 FQNEAQ. The CDR3 totals 17 residues. The V segment lost 5 bases and the J segment 0 bases; nucleotides outside the gene matches: 7. The CDR3 sequence: CASSAGLAGSSSYEQYF. Written as DNA, the CDR3 is TGTGCCAGCAGCGCGGGACTAGCGGGGTCGAGCTCCTACGAGCAGTACTTC. Full variable domain (outside the CDR3, taken from reference TRBV7-8 and TRBJ2-7): GAGVSQSPRYKVAKRGQDVALRCDPISGHVSLFWYQQALGQGPEFLTYFQNEAQLDKSGLPSDRFFAERPEGSVSTLKIQRTQQEDSAVYLCASSAGLAGSSSYEQYFGPGTRLTVT.

This clonotype was counted between two and nine times. This chain links TRBV27 with TRBJ2-1, with 8 bases identical to TRBD2. Germline V gene data show CDR1 as MNHEY and CDR2 as SMNVEV (reference sequence). CDR3 length: 15 amino acids. The junction had 8 bases not matched to a gene; V was cut back by 6 bases and J by 4 bases. The CDR3 loop reads CASRAAGGGYNEQFF. The CDR3 DNA reads as TGTGCCAGCAGGGCGGCGGGAGGCGGGTACAATGAGCAGTTCTTC.

This clonotype was counted a few times. As DNA, the CDR3 is TGTGCCAGCAGATCTCCGGGGTACAATGAGCAGTTCTTC. It specifies CASRSPGYNEQFF. The chain couples TRBV28 to TRBJ2-1; tentative D call: TRBD2 (5 bases). V shed 6 bases and J shed 4 bases, with 10 bases lying between them. Germline assignment: CDR1 MDHEN and CDR2 SYDVKM. This CDR3 contains 13 residues.

V and J are TRBV20-1 and TRBJ2-1; no clear D gene. CDR1 DFQATT and CDR2 SNEGSKA come from the germline V gene (reference sequence). This CDR3 comprises 12 residues. The V and J ends lost 1 base and 8 bases respectively, with 9 bases between them. This chain's CDR3 is CSARGSADEQFF. The CDR3 nucleotides are TGCAGTGCTAGAGGTTCTGCTGATGAGCAGTTCTTC.

This chain connects TRBV28 to TRBJ2-5; TRBD1 might be the D (6 bases). The CDR3 is 15 amino acids. With 5 bases removed from V and 0 bases from J, the gap between germline ends came to 13 bases. Germline lookup yields CDR1 MDHEN and CDR2 SYDVKM. As DNA, the CDR3 is TGTGCCAGCAGTCCCATGACAGGCCACCAAGAGACCCAGTACTTC. Translation: CASSPMTGHQETQYF.